These T cell receptor beta chains were read from a single sample in a study of shared clonotypes between healthy human individuals. The protocol was immunoSEQ multiplex PCR, while the TCRdb copy is restricted to in-frame clones and leaves out a portion. The sample holds about 610,000 clones, more than 95% seen once. What was sequenced was naive CD4+ T cells sorted from blood. These receptors all stem from a woman aged 25 to 39 in good health. Each CDR3 is given with its conserved first and last residue. D genes are given only for firm matches. Some rows have no size entry. The others give once, few or many, or a class for an expanded clone.

v_call	j_call	d_call	clone_size	cdr3_aa	cdr3_nt
TRBV27	TRBJ1-1	NA	NA	CASLRGPNTEAFF	TGTGCCAGTCTTAGGGGACCTAACACTGAAGCTTTCTTT
TRBV28	TRBJ2-1	TRBD2	NA	CASSAPTSGSGNEQFF	TGTGCCAGCAGTGCCCCGACTAGCGGGAGTGGTAATGAGCAGTTCTTC
TRBV7-8	TRBJ2-7	NA	once	CASSLDHRRSSYEQYF	TGTGCCAGCAGCTTAGATCACAGGCGTTCCTCCTACGAGCAGTACTTC
TRBV5-1	TRBJ2-1	TRBD2	once	CASSLTGGPGNEQFF	TGCGCCAGCAGCTTGACGGGAGGGCCAGGCAATGAGCAGTTCTTC
TRBV29-1	TRBJ1-3	NA	NA	CSVEAPSGNTIYF	TGCAGCGTTGAAGCCCCTTCTGGAAACACCATATATTTT
TRBV7-9	TRBJ1-4	NA	NA	CASSLGGGFEKLFF	TGTGCCAGCAGCTTAGGGGGTGGGTTTGAAAAACTGTTTTTT
TRBV27	TRBJ2-3	NA	NA	CASSFDRLTDTQYF	TGTGCCAGCAGTTTCGACAGGCTAACAGATACGCAGTATTTT
TRBV27	TRBJ2-1	TRBD1	NA	CASSSQQGSQFF	TGTGCCAGCAGTTCACAACAGGGGTCCCAGTTCTTC
TRBV28	TRBJ1-1	NA	NA	CASSLFGGHTEAFF	TGTGCCAGCAGTTTATTCGGGGGCCACACTGAAGCTTTCTTT
TRBV6-5	TRBJ2-3	TRBD2	NA	CASSYGTTSTDTQYF	TGTGCCAGCAGTTACGGGACTACTAGCACAGATACGCAGTATTTT
TRBV18	TRBJ2-1	NA	NA	CASSPAGGSYNEQFF	TGTGCCAGCTCACCAGCTGGAGGCTCCTACAATGAGCAGTTCTTC
TRBV18	TRBJ2-3	NA	NA	CASSPPGLGTDTQYF	TGTGCCAGCTCACCTCCGGGGCTAGGCACAGATACGCAGTATTTT
TRBV5-6	TRBJ1-4	NA	NA	CASSLNEKLFF	TGTGCCAGCAGCTTGAATGAAAAACTGTTTTTT
TRBV28	TRBJ1-2	NA	NA	CASSYGNRVHGYTF	TGTGCCAGCAGTTACGGAAACAGGGTTCATGGCTACACCTTC
TRBV6-5	TRBJ2-1	TRBD2	NA	CASRTSGSRNEQFF	TGTGCCAGCAGGACTAGCGGGAGTCGGAATGAGCAGTTCTTC
TRBV5-8	TRBJ2-7	TRBD1	once	CASSPGQVASYEQYF	TGTGCCAGCAGCCCGGGACAGGTCGCCTCCTACGAGCAGTACTTC
TRBV27	TRBJ2-1	TRBD2	NA	CASSRTSAVSYNEQFF	TGTGCCAGCAGTCGGACTAGCGCGGTCTCCTACAATGAGCAGTTCTTC
TRBV6-5	TRBJ1-4	NA	once	CASSYSEPTNEKLFF	TGTGCCAGCAGTTACTCGGAGCCAACTAATGAAAAACTGTTTTTT
TRBV6-5	TRBJ2-7	TRBD1	once	CASSGPGQGIYEQYF	TGTGCCAGCAGTGGGCCGGGACAGGGGATATACGAGCAGTACTTC